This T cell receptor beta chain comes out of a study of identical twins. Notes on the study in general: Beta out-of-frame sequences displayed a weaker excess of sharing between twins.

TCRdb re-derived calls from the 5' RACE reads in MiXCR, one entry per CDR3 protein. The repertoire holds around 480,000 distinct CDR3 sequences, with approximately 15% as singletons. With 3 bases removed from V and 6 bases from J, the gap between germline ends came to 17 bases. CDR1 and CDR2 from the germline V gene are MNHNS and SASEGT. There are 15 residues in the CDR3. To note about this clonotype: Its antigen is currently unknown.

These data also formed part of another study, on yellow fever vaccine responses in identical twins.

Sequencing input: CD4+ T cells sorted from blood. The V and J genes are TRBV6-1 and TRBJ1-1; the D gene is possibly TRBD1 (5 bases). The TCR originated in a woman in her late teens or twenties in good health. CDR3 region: CASSDPWRGESEAFF. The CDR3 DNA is TGTGCCAGCAGTGATCCCTGGCGGGGGGAATCTGAAGCTTTCTTT.